Below, 10 T cell receptor beta chains from the same sample are listed, as sequenced in a study of blood T cell repertoires in COVID-19. The repertoire was sequenced with immunoSEQ multiplex PCR; TCRdb's copy has only in-frame clones and lacks some. This table has roughly 250,000 clones, just under 85% appearing once. Input material: peripheral blood. The receptors here all came from a woman aged 55-70 years with active or convalescent COVID-19.

This chain uses TRBV6-6 with TRBJ2-3; 8 nucleotides line up with TRBD1. The trim removed 6 bases at V and 4 bases at J, leaving 9 bases unmatched. Germline V gene lookup returns CDR1 MNHNY and CDR2 SVGAGI (reference sequence). CDR3 length: 15 residues. As DNA, the CDR3 is TGTGCCAGCAGACCCTCAGACAGGGGCGCAGATACGCAGTATTTT. It is translated as CASRPSDRGADTQYF.

This clone has only one observation. The V gene is TRBV5-1, the J gene TRBJ2-7; 9 bases are a match to TRBD2. With V trimmed by 4 bases and J by 4 bases, 9 bases remained unmatched. Germline CDR1 SGHRS, CDR2 YFSETQ. The CDR3 spans 15 residues. The CDR3 reads CASSPGAGGQYEQYF. CDR3 DNA: TGCGCCAGCAGCCCAGGGGCGGGAGGGCAATACGAGCAGTACTTC.

The chain combines TRBV3-1 (or the pseudogene TRBV3-2) with TRBJ2-5, with TRBD1 identical over 9 bases. The CDR3 consists of 19 residues. Germline trimming cut 4 bases from V and 4 bases from J; bases unmatched to any gene: 19. Germline CDR1 and CDR2: LGHDT and YNNKEL (reference sequence). CDR3 region: CASSRNAPLSTGGTETQYF. The CDR3 DNA is TGTGCCAGCAGCCGCAACGCCCCGCTCTCGACAGGGGGGACAGAGACCCAGTACTTC.

The V gene is TRBV4-2, the J gene TRBJ2-7, with TRBD2 identical over 15 bases. This CDR3 has 18 residues. Germline lookup yields CDR1 LGHNA and CDR2 YNFKEQ. Germline trimming cut 2 bases from V and 7 bases from J; bases unmatched to any gene: 12. CDR3 sequence: CASSQLSGTSGRRGEQYF. In nucleotides, the CDR3 is TGTGCCAGCAGCCAATTGTCCGGGACTAGCGGGAGGCGGGGGGAGCAGTACTTC.

This clone was detected once. This chain joins TRBV6-6 and TRBJ2-3; possible D gene TRBD2, 5 bases. Trimming pared 8 bases from V and 2 bases from J, leaving 17 bases between. The length of the CDR3 is 15 residues. Germline V gene lookup returns CDR1 MNHNY and CDR2 SVGAGI (reference sequence). CDR3 region: CASGSPDYLTDTQYF. CDR3 coding DNA: TGTGCCAGCGGAAGCCCCGACTATCTCACAGATACGCAGTATTTT.

The genes are TRBV30 and TRBJ2-1; D may be TRBD1 (6 bases). The germline V gene encodes CDR1 GTSNPN and CDR2 SVGIG (reference sequence). V dropped 4 bases and J dropped 8 bases, with 12 bases sitting between them. This CDR3 comprises 12 residues. CDR3 DNA sequence: TGTGCCTGGAACAGGGTCCTGTATGAGCAGTTCTTC. Translation gives CAWNRVLYEQFF.

The chain carries TRBV19 and TRBJ2-7; 7 bases match TRBD1. V shed 5 bases, J shed 3 bases, and the junction held 7 bases outside the gene matches. Per the germline V gene, CDR1 is LNHDA and CDR2 is SQIVND (reference sequence). The CDR3 sequence is 14 residues long. The CDR3 region has the DNA TGTGCCAGTAGTTTCCGGGACAGTCTCTACGAGCAGTACTTC. Translated, it gives CASSFRDSLYEQYF.

V is TRBV27 and J is TRBJ2-2, with D possibly being TRBD1 (5 bases). With 4 bases removed from V and 1 base from J, the gap between germline ends came to 13 bases. This CDR3 region has 16 residues. Germline V gene sequence: CDR1 MNHEY, CDR2 SMNVEV (reference sequence). Written as DNA, the CDR3 is TGTGCCAGCAGTTATAACAGGCCTATGAACACCGGGGAGCTGTTTTTT. This translates into CASSYNRPMNTGELFF.

Only a few counts were recorded for this clone. The rearrangement uses TRBV3-1 (or the pseudogene TRBV3-2) and TRBJ2-2, with 9 bases identical to TRBD1. CDR1 LGHDT and CDR2 YNNKEL come from the germline V gene (reference sequence). This CDR3 is 14 amino acids long. The trim removed 5 bases at V and 6 bases at J, leaving 4 bases unmatched. CDR3 nucleotides: TGTGCCAGCAGCTGGACAGGGGAACCCGGGGAGCTGTTTTTT. Protein product: CASSWTGEPGELFF.

The CDR3 reads CASSEVSGSYNEQFF. The CDR3 region has the DNA TGTGCCAGCAGTGAAGTTAGCGGCTCCTACAATGAGCAGTTCTTC. The rearrangement uses TRBV2 and TRBJ2-1; tentative D call: TRBD2 (6 bases). The CDR3 sequence is 15 residues long. Trimming shortened V by 1 base and J by 0 bases, and 7 bases separated the two germline ends. Germline V gene lookup returns CDR1 SNHLY and CDR2 FYNNEI.